This TCR beta chain was obtained from a study of T cell responses to AZD1222 COVID-19 vaccine. Study-wide findings and caveats: Spike-specific TCRs gained breadth and depth after people received two AZD1222 doses.

Germline V lookup: CDR1 MNHEY, CDR2 SVGEGT. CDR3 size: 14 residues. Trimming took off 2 bases at V and 2 bases at J, with 7 bases between the two ends. Only a few counts were recorded for this clone. What it binds is not known. Repertoires were generated with immunoSEQ multiplex PCR, while TCRdb's copy carries only in-frame clones and drops some. The repertoire includes around 85,000 clones, roughly 85% of them detected once, and 5.5% to 7% sits in the top ten. Material: peripheral blood, obtained on day 0 of AZD1222 vaccination. The TCR originated in an adult in good health. This chain links TRBV6-2 or TRBV6-3 with TRBJ1-5; D gene uncertain. In DNA form, the CDR3 reads TGTGCCAGCAGTTACGGGGAGGGCAATCAGCCCCAGCATTTT. Residues: CASSYGEGNQPQHF.